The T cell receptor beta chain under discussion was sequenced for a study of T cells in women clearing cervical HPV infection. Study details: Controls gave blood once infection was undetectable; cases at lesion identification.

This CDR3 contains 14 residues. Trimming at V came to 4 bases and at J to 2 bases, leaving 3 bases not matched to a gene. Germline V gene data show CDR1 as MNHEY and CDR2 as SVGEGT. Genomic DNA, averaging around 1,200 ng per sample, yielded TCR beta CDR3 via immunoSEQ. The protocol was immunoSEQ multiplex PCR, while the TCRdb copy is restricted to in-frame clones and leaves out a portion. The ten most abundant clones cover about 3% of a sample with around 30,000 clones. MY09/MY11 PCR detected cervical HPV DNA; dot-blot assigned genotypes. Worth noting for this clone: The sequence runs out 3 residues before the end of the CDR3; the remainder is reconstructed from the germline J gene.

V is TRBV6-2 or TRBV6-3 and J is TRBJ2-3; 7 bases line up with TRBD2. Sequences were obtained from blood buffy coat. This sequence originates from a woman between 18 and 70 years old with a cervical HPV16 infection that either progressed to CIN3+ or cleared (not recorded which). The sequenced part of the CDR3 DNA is TGTGCCAGCAGTTCGGGGACTACCACAGATACG. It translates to CASSSGTTTDT. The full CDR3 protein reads CASSSGTTTDTQYF.